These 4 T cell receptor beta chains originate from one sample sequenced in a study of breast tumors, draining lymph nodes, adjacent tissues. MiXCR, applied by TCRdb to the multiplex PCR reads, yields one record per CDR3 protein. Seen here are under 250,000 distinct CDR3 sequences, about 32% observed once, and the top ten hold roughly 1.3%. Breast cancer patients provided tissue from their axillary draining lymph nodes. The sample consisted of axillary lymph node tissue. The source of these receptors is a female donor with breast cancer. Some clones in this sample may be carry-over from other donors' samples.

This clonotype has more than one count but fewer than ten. The CDR3 nucleotides are TGTGCCACCAGCAGAGGACTAGCGGGAGGGCCCTCCTACGAGCAGTACTTC. Translation: CATSRGLAGGPSYEQYF. This chain connects TRBV15 to TRBJ2-7; 14 bases map to TRBD2. Germline V gene lookup returns CDR1 LNHNV and CDR2 YYDKDF (reference sequence). This CDR3 is built from 17 residues. V gave up 1 base and J gave up 0 bases; unmatched junction bases: 2.

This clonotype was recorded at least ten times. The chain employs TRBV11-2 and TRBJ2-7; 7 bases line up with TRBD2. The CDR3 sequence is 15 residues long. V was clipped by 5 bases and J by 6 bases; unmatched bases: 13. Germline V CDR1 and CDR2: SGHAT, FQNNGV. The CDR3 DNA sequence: TGTGCCAGCAGCCCTAGACTAGCTCAAGTCAGCGAGCAGTACTTC. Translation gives CASSPRLAQVSEQYF.

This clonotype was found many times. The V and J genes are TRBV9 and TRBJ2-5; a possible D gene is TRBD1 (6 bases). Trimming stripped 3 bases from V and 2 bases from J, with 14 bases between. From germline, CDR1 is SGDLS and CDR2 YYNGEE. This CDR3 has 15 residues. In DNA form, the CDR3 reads TGTGCCAGCAGCGCCACAAACAGGGCACAAGAGACCCAGTACTTC. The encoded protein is CASSATNRAQETQYF.

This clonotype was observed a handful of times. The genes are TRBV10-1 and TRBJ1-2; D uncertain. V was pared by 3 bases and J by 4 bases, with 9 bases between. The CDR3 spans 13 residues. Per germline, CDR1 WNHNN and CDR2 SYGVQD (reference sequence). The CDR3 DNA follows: TGCGCCAGCAGTGACGACTTGCGCTATGGCTACACCTTC. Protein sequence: CASSDDLRYGYTF.